Following are 3 T cell receptor beta chains from one sample sequenced in a study of T cell repertoires in cytomegalovirus infection. Via MiXCR, TCRdb re-called the reads, giving one row per CDR3 protein. In the table there are over 45,000 distinct CDR3 sequences, about a fifth of which are singletons. These TCRs are of unknown antigen specificity. Material: CD8+ T cells from cultured PBMCs, obtained from culture after CMV antigen stimulation. The receptors here all came from a human donor in good health (CMV status not recorded). Some clones in this sample may be carry-over from other donors' samples.

This chain connects TRBV6-2 or TRBV6-3 to TRBJ2-4, with 13 positions matching TRBD2. Germline assignment: CDR1 MNHEY and CDR2 SVGEGT. With 7 bases clipped from V and 6 bases from J, the junction kept 9 bases outside the gene matches. The CDR3 spans 16 residues. The CDR3 DNA is TGTGCCAGCAAAGAGGGACTAGCGGGGCACCTAAACATTCAGTACTTC. It is translated as CASKEGLAGHLNIQYF.

To note about this clonotype: A read error may be the cause here, since a much bigger clone is one base away. The chain employs TRBV7-2 and TRBJ1-4; 7 bases are a match to TRBD1. V was pared by 6 bases and J by 7 bases, with 11 bases of the junction left unmatched. Per germline, CDR1 SGHTA and CDR2 FQGNSA. The CDR3 sequence is 15 residues long. CDR3 DNA sequence: TGTGCCAGCAGAGCCCCGACAGGGTCCGCTGAAAAACTGTTTTTT. It yields the protein CASRAPTGSAEKLFF.

A few counts support this clonotype. Here the CDR3 reads CASSLSGGYVDTQYF. The CDR3 DNA is TGCGCCAGCAGCCTAAGCGGGGGTTATGTCGATACGCAGTATTTT. The chain joins TRBV5-1 to TRBJ2-3, with TRBD2 matching over 8 bases. Trimming removed 4 bases from V and 6 bases from J; junction bases left unmatched: 10. The CDR3 covers 15 residues. Germline CDR1 SGHRS, CDR2 YFSETQ.